Below are 29 T cell receptor beta chains sequenced from a single sample in a study of T-cell reconstitution after alpha-beta-depleted transplantation in children. Unique molecular identifiers were incorporated into the prepared TCRbeta library. TCRdb fed the PCR reads into MiXCR, producing one record per CDR3 protein. The data show a few hundred thousand distinct CDR3 sequences, roughly 17% seen once. The material was PBMCs, mostly from graft donor cells, obtained 360 days after TCRalphabeta/CD19-depleted stem cell transplant. Receptor source: a boy under three years old who had a stem cell transplant for Wiskott-Aldrich syndrome, so the T cells may come from the graft donor.

Only a few counts were recorded for this clonotype. The chain recombines TRBV19 with TRBJ2-1; no clear D gene. Germline CDR1 LNHDA, CDR2 SQIVND (reference sequence). The V gene lost 6 bases and the J gene lost 7 bases, with 13 bases spanning the gap. The CDR3 is 13 residues long. This CDR3 is CASSTSVRNEQFF. CDR3 DNA sequence: TGTGCCAGTAGCACCTCAGTACGGAATGAGCAGTTCTTC. The full variable domain, with the rest looked up from reference TRBV19 and TRBJ2-1, is DGGITQSPKYLFRKEGQNVTLSCEQNLNHDAMYWYRQDPGQGLRLIYYSQIVNDFQKGDIAEGYSVSREKKESFPLTVTSAQKNPTAFYLCASSTSVRNEQFFGPGTRLTVL.

The V call is TRBV3-1, the J call TRBJ2-4, with D possibly called TRBD1 or TRBD2 (5 bases each). The germline V gene encodes CDR1 LGHDT and CDR2 YNNKEL (reference sequence). The CDR3 sequence is 17 residues long. Trimming took 6 bases from V and 2 from J, leaving 20 bases between them. This CDR3 reads CASRFRDPTASKNIQYF. The CDR3 region has the DNA TGTGCCAGCAGATTCCGGGACCCAACGGCTTCCAAAAACATTCAGTACTTC.

This rearrangement joins TRBV15 to TRBJ1-2, with D perhaps matching TRBD1 (5 bases). CDR1 is LNHNV and CDR2 is YYDKDF in the germline V gene (reference sequence). The CDR3 is made up of 12 amino acids. The ends were cut back, 1 base at V and 14 bases at J, with 14 bases in the middle. DNA for the CDR3: TGTGCCACCAGCAGAGGGGTTCAACAGGTTACCTTC. It specifies CATSRGVQQVTF.

This clonotype has just a few counts. The J gene is TRBJ2-7, the V gene TRBV10-3; 7 positions match TRBD1. CDR1 is ENHRY, CDR2 SYGVKD, per germline. The ends lost 8 bases at V and 2 bases at J; junction bases unmatched: 3. The CDR3 sequence is 12 residues long. CDR3 residues: CAIGTATYEQYF. CDR3 nucleotide sequence: TGTGCCATCGGGACAGCCACCTACGAGCAGTACTTC.

This chain connects TRBV7-8 to TRBJ2-2; D possibly corresponds to TRBD2 (6 bases). Germline-derived CDR1 and CDR2 are SGHVS and FQNEAQ. Trimming stripped 3 bases from V and 1 base from J, with 21 bases between. This CDR3 is 19 amino acids long. CDR3 loop: CASSFRPATGTVNTGELFF. Here the CDR3 DNA reads TGTGCCAGCAGCTTCCGGCCGGCAACCGGGACTGTGAACACCGGGGAGCTGTTTTTT.

V and J are TRBV6-1 and TRBJ2-5; D remains ambiguous. The length of the CDR3 is 13 residues. V gave up 4 bases and J gave up 2 bases, with 8 bases separating them. Germline assignment: CDR1 MNHNS and CDR2 SASEGT. CDR3 loop: CASSVHGQETQYF. The CDR3 region has the DNA TGTGCCAGCAGTGTTCACGGGCAAGAGACCCAGTACTTC.

The sample holds a few counts of this clonotype. The chain employs TRBV18 and TRBJ2-1, with 7 bases lining up with TRBD2. In germline, CDR1 is KGHSH, CDR2 LQKENI. The CDR3 runs to 15 residues. The junction had 11 bases not matched to a gene; V was cut back by 4 bases and J by 8 bases. CDR3 in amino acids: CASSLGAGVLYEQFF. The CDR3 nucleotides are TGTGCCAGCTCACTAGGTGCGGGAGTCCTATATGAGCAGTTCTTC.

The rearrangement joins TRBV4-2 to TRBJ2-7; a possible D gene is TRBD2 (6 bases). This CDR3 has 15 amino acids. V was clipped by 0 bases and J by 4 bases, with 13 bases between them. CDR1 is LGHNA and CDR2 is YNFKEQ in the germline V gene. CDR3: CASSQEAGIIYEQYF. The CDR3 nucleotides are TGTGCCAGCAGCCAAGAGGCGGGGATCATTTACGAGCAGTACTTC.

The rearrangement links TRBV20-1 to TRBJ1-4; 7 bases match TRBD1. Germline-derived CDR1 and CDR2 are DFQATT and SNEGSKA (reference sequence). The CDR3 is 13 amino acids. Losses at the gene ends were 5 bases for V and 4 bases for J; bases not matched to a gene: 4. CDR3 protein: CSARQGVNEKLFF. The CDR3 DNA reads as TGCAGTGCTCGACAGGGCGTTAATGAAAAACTGTTTTTT.

This clonotype was recorded a few times. The chain is built from TRBV7-6 and TRBJ1-2; D possibly corresponds to TRBD1 (6 bases). Looked up from germline, CDR1 is SGHVS and CDR2 is FNYEAQ. V was cut by 2 bases and J by 4 bases, with 14 bases left in between. The CDR3 runs 15 residues. The CDR3 loop is CASSLTAQGSYGYTF. Here the CDR3 DNA reads TGTGCCAGCAGCTTAACCGCACAGGGTAGCTATGGCTACACCTTC.

The sample holds a few counts of this clonotype. V is TRBV20-1 and J is TRBJ1-6; no clear D. V gave up 6 bases and J gave up 14 bases, with 11 bases separating them. The CDR3 covers 10 residues. Germline-derived CDR1 and CDR2 are DFQATT and SNEGSKA (reference sequence). The CDR3 DNA reads TGCAGTGCCGATCCATTCACCCTCCACTTT. This gives the protein CSADPFTLHF.

There are a few counts of this clonotype. The gene calls are TRBV5-1 and TRBJ2-2; TRBD1 agrees at 7 bases. The CDR3 extends over 16 amino acids. The germline V gene encodes CDR1 SGHRS and CDR2 YFSETQ. The junction had 12 bases not matched to a gene; V was cut back by 4 bases and J by 6 bases. CDR3 in amino acids: CASSLWSPDRAGELFF. The CDR3 nucleotides are TGCGCCAGCAGCCTTTGGTCCCCCGACAGGGCCGGGGAGCTGTTTTTT.

This clonotype was recorded at least ten times. The chain recombines TRBV4-3 with TRBJ1-5; perhaps TRBD1 as D (5 bases). V lost 0 bases and J lost 9, with 24 bases in between. The CDR3 consists of 18 residues. CDR1 is LGHNA, CDR2 YSLEER, per germline. For the CDR3, the DNA is TGCGCCAGCAGCCAAGACGTAACCCGGGCGGGACTAGGAGGGCCCCAGCATTTT. This sequence encodes CASSQDVTRAGLGGPQHF.

J is TRBJ2-7 and V is TRBV6-5, with TRBD2 matching 7 bases. The CDR3 is made up of 14 amino acids. Germline V lookup: CDR1 MNHEY, CDR2 SVGAGI. The trim removed 0 bases at V and 6 bases at J, leaving 5 bases unmatched. The CDR3 region has the DNA TGTGCCAGCAGTTACTCGATCGGGGGGACCGAGCAGTACTTC. It is translated as CASSYSIGGTEQYF.

This clonotype was counted only a few times. V is TRBV12-3 or TRBV12-4 and J is TRBJ1-1; D is uncertain. CDR3 length: 15 amino acids. V dropped 3 bases and J dropped 1 base, with 12 bases sitting between them. CDR3 nucleotide sequence: TGTGCCAGCAGTTTTATGCATTCACAGAACACTGAAGCTTTCTTT. It is translated as CASSFMHSQNTEAFF.

As DNA, the CDR3 is TGTGCCAGCAGCTTCGCGGGAGCCGGCGAGCAGTACTTC. Its translation is CASSFAGAGEQYF. This chain connects TRBV7-9 to TRBJ2-7; 7 positions agree with TRBD2. Looked up from germline, CDR1 is SEHNR and CDR2 is FQNEAQ (reference sequence). The CDR3 has 13 residues. V lost 3 bases and J lost 6; bases outside the gene matches: 5.

This clonotype was seen a few times. The chain recombines TRBV5-1 with TRBJ2-3, with D possibly matching TRBD2 (6 bases). This CDR3 spans 15 amino acids. The germline CDR1 and CDR2 sequences are SGHRS and YFSETQ. The ends were cut back, 4 bases at V and 2 bases at J, with 14 bases in the middle. This CDR3 reads CASSLMGLNTDTQYF. CDR3 sequence (DNA): TGCGCCAGCAGCCTTATGGGACTTAACACAGATACGCAGTATTTT.

V is TRBV20-1 and J is TRBJ2-1, with 10 bases lining up with TRBD2. The V gene end was trimmed by 6 bases and the J gene end by 3 bases; junction bases not matched to a gene: 5. The CDR3 totals 14 residues. In germline, CDR1 is DFQATT, CDR2 SNEGSKA (reference sequence). DNA of the CDR3: TGCAGTGCCCCGAGCGGGAGGGACTACAATGAGCAGTTCTTC. It yields the protein CSAPSGRDYNEQFF.

This rearrangement joins TRBV2 to TRBJ2-1; 9 bases are shared with TRBD1. The CDR3 covers 14 residues. Germline CDR1 and CDR2: SNHLY and FYNNEI. Losses at the gene ends were 8 bases for V and 6 bases for J; bases not matched to a gene: 8. The DNA of the CDR3 is TGTGCCAGCGTTGAGGGACAGGGCCCCAATGAGCAGTTCTTC. Translating gives CASVEGQGPNEQFF.

Note on this clonotype: Relative to the germline gene, one junction end is altered; a read error may explain this. The chain combines TRBV20-1 with TRBJ2-7, with D maybe TRBD2 (5 bases). The CDR3 contains 16 residues. Germline loops: CDR1 DFQATT, CDR2 SNEGSKA (reference sequence). CDR3 sequence: CCARRPGLAFSYEQYF. The DNA for the CDR3 is TGCTGTGCTAGAAGGCCAGGACTTGCCTTCTCCTACGAGCAGTACTTC.

This clonotype was observed a handful of times. J is TRBJ2-3 and V is TRBV19; D gene ambiguous. The CDR3 length is 15 residues. Germline V gives CDR1 LNHDA, CDR2 SQIVND (reference sequence). V was clipped by 0 bases and J by 6 bases, with 13 bases between them. Here the CDR3 reads CASSIDRTAWDTQYF. CDR3 sequence (DNA): TGTGCCAGTAGTATAGATCGAACCGCGTGGGATACGCAGTATTTT.

V and J are TRBV18 and TRBJ1-4; D gene unclear. Germline V CDR1 and CDR2: KGHSH, LQKENI. This CDR3 has 15 amino acids. V lost 0 bases and J 4 bases, leaving 9 bases between the germline ends. The CDR3 here is CASSPPGRRNEKLFF. CDR3 sequence (DNA): TGTGCCAGCTCACCACCCGGGAGACGTAATGAAAAACTGTTTTTT.

This chain joins TRBV7-2 and TRBJ1-2; the D gene is possibly TRBD1 (6 bases). The V end lost 0 bases, the J end lost 5 bases, and 10 bases lay between the germline ends. This CDR3 has 14 amino acids. CDR1 SGHTA and CDR2 FQGNSA come from the germline V gene. The CDR3 protein is CASSLAGAVYGYTF. DNA for the CDR3: TGTGCCAGCAGCTTAGCGGGGGCAGTTTATGGCTACACCTTC.

This clonotype occurred many times. The chain carries TRBV12-3 or TRBV12-4 and TRBJ2-3; TRBD2 agrees at 9 bases. This CDR3 comprises 15 residues. The trim removed 2 bases at V and 2 bases at J, leaving 2 bases unmatched. The chain's CDR3 is CASSLQRGDTDTQYF. The CDR3 DNA follows: TGTGCCAGCAGTTTACAGCGGGGGGACACAGATACGCAGTATTTT.

The J gene is TRBJ2-5, the V gene TRBV5-1, with 12 bases fitting TRBD2. The ends lost 4 bases at V and 6 bases at J; junction bases unmatched: 10. CDR1 is SGHRS and CDR2 is YFSETQ in the germline V gene. The CDR3 length is 16 residues. The CDR3 DNA sequence: TGCGCCAGCAGCAACCCCGCTAGCGGGGGGGCCAAGACCCAGTACTTC. This sequence encodes CASSNPASGGAKTQYF.

In this sample, this clonotype turned up many times. The chain uses TRBV12-3 or TRBV12-4 and TRBJ2-7, with TRBD1 identical over 8 bases. The length of the CDR3 is 15 residues. The V and J ends lost 0 bases and 6 bases, in that order; junction bases with no gene match: 7. The CDR3 bases are TGTGCCAGCAGTTTAGCGACAGGGGTCACTTTCGAGCAGTACTTC. Its translation is CASSLATGVTFEQYF.

This clonotype has only a few counts. This rearrangement joins TRBV5-6 to TRBJ2-7, with D maybe TRBD1 (6 bases). The CDR3 runs to 13 residues. Between the trimmed V and J ends, which lost 3 bases and 5 bases, there was a span of 12 bases. CDR1 is SGHDT and CDR2 is YYEEEE in the germline V gene. CDR3 protein: CASSSPRGNEQYF. CDR3 DNA sequence: TGTGCCAGCAGCTCCCCCAGGGGAAACGAGCAGTACTTC.

The chain couples TRBV29-1 to TRBJ2-7, with 8 positions matching TRBD1. CDR1 SQVTM and CDR2 ANQGSEA come from the germline V gene. This CDR3 has 12 residues. V was clipped by 7 bases and J by 2 bases; unmatched bases: 4. The CDR3 bases are TGCAGCGGGGGGGACAGGACCTACGAGCAGTACTTC. This encodes CSGGDRTYEQYF.

This clonotype occurred a few times. The genes are TRBV3-1 and TRBJ2-1; D remains ambiguous. The CDR3 consists of 15 residues. Looked up from germline, CDR1 is LGHDT and CDR2 is YNNKEL (reference sequence). V lost 4 bases to trimming and J lost 0 bases, with 10 bases between them. CDR3 nucleotide sequence: TGTGCCAGCAGCCTAGATTCAAGCTCCTACAATGAGCAGTTCTTC. Translating it yields CASSLDSSSYNEQFF.